This T cell receptor (beta chain) was profiled in a study of blood T cell repertoires in COVID-19. The overall study: Collection of acute and convalescent COVID-19 samples took place in the United States, Italy and Spain. T cells, B-cell-depleted T cells, or PBMCs supplied cDNA or gDNA.

Authors' data handling: Estimation of nucleated cell counts relied on the amplification of reference gene primers. Clones were sequenced by immunoSEQ multiplex PCR, and TCRdb holds only the in-frame ones, with some missing. Clone size and V and J calls were adopted from that table, with D and trimming inferred from the DNA. The sample holds approximately 410,000 clones, about nine tenths seen once. The CDR3 extends over 13 amino acids. Trimming stripped 0 bases from V and 6 bases from J, with 6 bases between. Germline CDR1 reads SGHAT; CDR2 reads FQNNGV. The sample taken for sequencing was peripheral blood. The V and J genes are TRBV11-2 and TRBJ1-5; D not certain. This clonotype was obtained from a woman in her twenties or thirties with active or convalescent COVID-19. The CDR3 DNA is TGTGCCAGCAGCTTAGACGTAATTCAGCCCCAGCATTTT. Translation: CASSLDVIQPQHF.